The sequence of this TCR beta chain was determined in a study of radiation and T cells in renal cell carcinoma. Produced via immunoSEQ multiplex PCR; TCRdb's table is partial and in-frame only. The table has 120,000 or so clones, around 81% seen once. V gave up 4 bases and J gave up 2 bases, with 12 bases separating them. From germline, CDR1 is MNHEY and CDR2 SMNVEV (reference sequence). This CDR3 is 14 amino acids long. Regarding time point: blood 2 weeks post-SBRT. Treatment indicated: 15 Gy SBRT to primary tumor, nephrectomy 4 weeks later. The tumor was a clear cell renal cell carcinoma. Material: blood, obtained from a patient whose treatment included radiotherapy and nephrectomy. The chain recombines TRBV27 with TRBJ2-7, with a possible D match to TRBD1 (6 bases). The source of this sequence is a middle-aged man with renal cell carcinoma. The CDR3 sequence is CASSSTGFPYEQYF. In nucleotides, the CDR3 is TGTGCCAGCAGTTCTACAGGGTTCCCCTACGAGCAGTACTTC.